The clone carrying this TCR beta chain occurred a few times. These data are taken from a study of T-cell memory formation after mild COVID-19. TCRdb recomputed calls from the 5' RACE reads with MiXCR, one row per CDR3 protein. The sample has about 400,000 distinct CDR3 sequences, 20% to 25% seen once. Trimming stripped 6 bases from V and 5 bases from J, with 10 bases between. Germline lookup yields CDR1 DFQATT and CDR2 SNEGSKA (reference sequence). CDR3 length: 11 amino acids. The sequenced material came from PBMCs or a T cell subset sorted from them (not recorded which). This sequence joins TRBV20-1 and TRBJ2-5; D is unresolved. This clonotype originated in an adult woman who had mild COVID-19 (a few samples of this study predate the infection). Cell type and time point are not known. CDR3: CSAQERETQYF. DNA for the CDR3: TGCAGTGCCCAAGAGAGGGAGACCCAGTACTTC.